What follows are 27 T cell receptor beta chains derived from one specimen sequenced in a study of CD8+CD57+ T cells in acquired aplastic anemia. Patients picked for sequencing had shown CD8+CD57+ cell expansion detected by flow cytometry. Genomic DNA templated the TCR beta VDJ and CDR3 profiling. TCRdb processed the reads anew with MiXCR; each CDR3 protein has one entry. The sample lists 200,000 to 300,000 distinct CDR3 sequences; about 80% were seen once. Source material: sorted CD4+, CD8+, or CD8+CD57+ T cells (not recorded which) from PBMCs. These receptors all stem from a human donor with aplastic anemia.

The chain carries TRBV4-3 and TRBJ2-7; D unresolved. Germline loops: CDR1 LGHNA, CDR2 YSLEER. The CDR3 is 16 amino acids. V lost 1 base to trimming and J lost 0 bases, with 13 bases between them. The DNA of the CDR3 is TGCGCCAGCAGCCAAGGCGAAGGCGGTAGCTCCTACGAGCAGTACGTC. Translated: CASSQGEGGSSYEQYV.

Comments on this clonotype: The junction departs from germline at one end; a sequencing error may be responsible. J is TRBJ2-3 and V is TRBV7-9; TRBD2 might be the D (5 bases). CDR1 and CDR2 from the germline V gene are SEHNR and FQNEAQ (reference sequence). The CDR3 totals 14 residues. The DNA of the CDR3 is TGTGCCAGCAGCCGAGCCGGGGATTATGGCTCCACCTTCTTT. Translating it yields CASSRAGDYGSTFF. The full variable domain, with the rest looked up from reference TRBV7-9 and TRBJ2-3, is DTGVSQNPRHKITKRGQNVTFRCDPISEHNRLYWYRQTLGQGPEFLTYFQNEAQLEKSRLLSDRFSAERPKGSFSTLEIQRTEQGDSAMYLCASSRAGDYGSTFFGPGTRLTVL.

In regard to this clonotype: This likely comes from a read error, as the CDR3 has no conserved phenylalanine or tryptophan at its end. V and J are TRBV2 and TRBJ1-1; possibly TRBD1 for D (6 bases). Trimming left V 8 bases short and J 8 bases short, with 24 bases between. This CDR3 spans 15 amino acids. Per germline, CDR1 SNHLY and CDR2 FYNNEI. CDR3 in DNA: TGTGCCAGCGGGGACGGGGGCACGGATACGCAGGAAGCTTTCCCA. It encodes CASGDGGTDTQEAFP.

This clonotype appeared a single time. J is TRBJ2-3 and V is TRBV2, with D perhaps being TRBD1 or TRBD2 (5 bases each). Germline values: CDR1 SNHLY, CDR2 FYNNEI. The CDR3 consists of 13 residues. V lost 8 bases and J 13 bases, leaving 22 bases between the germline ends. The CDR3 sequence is CASGDLGTNTEYF. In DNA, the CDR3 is TGTGCCAGCGGGGACCTGGGCACAAATACTGAGTATTTT.

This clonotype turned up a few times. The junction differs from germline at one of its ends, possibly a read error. The CDR3 protein is CASSQGWNTEALF. The CDR3 DNA is TGTGCCAGCAGCCAAGGGTGGAACACTGAAGCTCTCTTT. V and J are TRBV13 and TRBJ1-1; D is undetermined. CDR3 length equals 13 residues. CDR1 and CDR2 from the germline V gene are PRHDT and FYEKMQ (reference sequence).

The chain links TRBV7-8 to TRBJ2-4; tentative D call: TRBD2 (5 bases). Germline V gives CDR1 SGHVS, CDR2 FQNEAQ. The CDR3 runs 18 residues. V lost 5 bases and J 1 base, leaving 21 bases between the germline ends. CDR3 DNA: TGTGCCAGCAGCGTAGAGGGCAAAGTTGATTCGGCCAAAAACATTCAGTACTTC. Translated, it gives CASSVEGKVDSAKNIQYF.

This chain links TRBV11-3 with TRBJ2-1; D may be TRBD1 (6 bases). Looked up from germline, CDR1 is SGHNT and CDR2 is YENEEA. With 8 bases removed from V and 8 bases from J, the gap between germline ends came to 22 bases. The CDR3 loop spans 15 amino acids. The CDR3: CASSRQANAADEQFF. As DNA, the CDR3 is TGTGCCAGCTCAAGACAGGCCAACGCGGCAGATGAGCAGTTCTTC.

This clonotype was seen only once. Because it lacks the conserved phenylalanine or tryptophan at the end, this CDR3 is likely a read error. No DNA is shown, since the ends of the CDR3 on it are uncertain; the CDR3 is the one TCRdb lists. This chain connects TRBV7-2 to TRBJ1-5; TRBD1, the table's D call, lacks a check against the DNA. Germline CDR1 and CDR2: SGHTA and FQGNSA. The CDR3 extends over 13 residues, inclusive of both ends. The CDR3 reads CASSLTGAADQDY.

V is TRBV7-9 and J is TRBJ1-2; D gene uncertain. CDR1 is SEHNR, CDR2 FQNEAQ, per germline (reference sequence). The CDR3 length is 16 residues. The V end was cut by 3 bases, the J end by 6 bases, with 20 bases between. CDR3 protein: CASSFERNGLGDGYTF. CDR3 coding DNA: TGTGCCAGCAGCTTTGAAAGGAACGGGCTCGGCGATGGCTACACCTTC.

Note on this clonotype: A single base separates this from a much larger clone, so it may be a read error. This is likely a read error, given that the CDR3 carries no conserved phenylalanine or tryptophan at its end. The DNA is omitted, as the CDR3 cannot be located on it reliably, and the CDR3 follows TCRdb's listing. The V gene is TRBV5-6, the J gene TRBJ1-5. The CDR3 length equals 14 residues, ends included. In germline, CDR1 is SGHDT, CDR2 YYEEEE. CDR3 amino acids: CASSLGEGGYNSPL.

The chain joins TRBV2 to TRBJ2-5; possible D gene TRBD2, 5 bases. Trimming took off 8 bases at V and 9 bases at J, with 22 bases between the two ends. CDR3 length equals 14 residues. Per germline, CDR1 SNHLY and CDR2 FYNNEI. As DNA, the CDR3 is TGTGCCAGCGGGCACAAAACCGGGGATACGCCCCAGTACTTC. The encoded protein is CASGHKTGDTPQYF.

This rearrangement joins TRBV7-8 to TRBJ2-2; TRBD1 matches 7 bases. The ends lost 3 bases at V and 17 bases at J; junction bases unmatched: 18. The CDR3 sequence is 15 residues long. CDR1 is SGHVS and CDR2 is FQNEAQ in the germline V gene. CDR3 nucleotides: TGTGCCAGCAGCTTTCGTCCAGTCGGGACAGCCCTTTCCTTTTTT. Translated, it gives CASSFRPVGTALSFF.

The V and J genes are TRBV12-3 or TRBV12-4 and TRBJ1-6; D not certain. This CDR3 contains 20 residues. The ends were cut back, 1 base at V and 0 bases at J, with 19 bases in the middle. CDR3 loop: CASSLVASGRRSSYNSPLHF. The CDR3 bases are TGTGCCAGCAGTTTAGTGGCTAGCGGGAGGAGAAGCTCCTATAATTCACCCCTCCACTTT.

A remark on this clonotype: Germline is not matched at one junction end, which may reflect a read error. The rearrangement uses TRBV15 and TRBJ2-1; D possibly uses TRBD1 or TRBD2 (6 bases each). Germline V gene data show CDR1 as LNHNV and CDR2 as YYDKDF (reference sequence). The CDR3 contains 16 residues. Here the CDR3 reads CASSEGGGSAQDEQFF. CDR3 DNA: TGTGCCAGCAGCGAGGGGGGCGGAAGCGCTCAGGATGAGCAGTTCTTC.

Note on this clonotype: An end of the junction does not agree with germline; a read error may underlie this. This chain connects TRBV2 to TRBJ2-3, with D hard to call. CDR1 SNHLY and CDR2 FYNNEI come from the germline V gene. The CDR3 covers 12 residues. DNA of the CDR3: TGTGCCAGCAGTGTAGGGTGGAATCCGGAGCATTTT. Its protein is CASSVGWNPEHF.

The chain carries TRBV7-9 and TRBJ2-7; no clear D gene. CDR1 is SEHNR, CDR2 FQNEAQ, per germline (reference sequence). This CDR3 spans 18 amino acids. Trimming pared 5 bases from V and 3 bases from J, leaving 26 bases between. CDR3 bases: TGTGCCAGCAGCCCGAAGCAGTTGGAAGAGACCCAGTACTACGAGCAGTACGTC. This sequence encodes CASSPKQLEETQYYEQYV.

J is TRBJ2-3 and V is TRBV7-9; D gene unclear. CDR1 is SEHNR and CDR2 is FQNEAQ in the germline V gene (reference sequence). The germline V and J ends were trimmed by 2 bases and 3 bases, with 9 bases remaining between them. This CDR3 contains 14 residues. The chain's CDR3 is CASSLSVPTDTQYF. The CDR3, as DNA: TGTGCCAGCAGCTTATCGGTCCCGACAGATACGCAGTATTTT. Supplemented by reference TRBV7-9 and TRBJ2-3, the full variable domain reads DTGVSQNPRHKITKRGQNVTFRCDPISEHNRLYWYRQTLGQGPEFLTYFQNEAQLEKSRLLSDRFSAERPKGSFSTLEIQRTEQGDSAMYLCASSLSVPTDTQYFGPGTRLTVL.

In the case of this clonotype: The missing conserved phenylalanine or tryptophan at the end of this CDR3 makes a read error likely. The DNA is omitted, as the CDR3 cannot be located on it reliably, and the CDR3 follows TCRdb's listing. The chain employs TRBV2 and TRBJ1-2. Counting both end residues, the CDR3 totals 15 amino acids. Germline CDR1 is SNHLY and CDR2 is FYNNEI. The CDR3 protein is CASGWGGGSNYGFGS.

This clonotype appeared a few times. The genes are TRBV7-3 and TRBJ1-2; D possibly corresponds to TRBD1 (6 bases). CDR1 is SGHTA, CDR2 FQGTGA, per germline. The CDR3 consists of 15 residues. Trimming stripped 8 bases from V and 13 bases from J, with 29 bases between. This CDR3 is CASSRQANAVEHCTF. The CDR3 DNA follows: TGTGCCAGCTCAAGACAGGCCAACGCCGTTGAACACTGCACCTTC.

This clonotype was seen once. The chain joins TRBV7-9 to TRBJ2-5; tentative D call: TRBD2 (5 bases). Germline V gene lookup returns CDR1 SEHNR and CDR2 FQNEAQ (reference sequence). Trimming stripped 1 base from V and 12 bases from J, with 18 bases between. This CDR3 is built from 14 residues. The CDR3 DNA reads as TGTGCCAGCAGCTTAGAAAGAAGGGAAGGGAGCGAGTACTTC. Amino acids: CASSLERREGSEYF.

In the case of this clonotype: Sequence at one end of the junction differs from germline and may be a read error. The CDR3 nucleotides are TGTGCCAGCAGCATAGCACCCGGGGACCAGAATGAGCAGTTCTTC. Translating it yields CASSIAPGDQNEQFF. The V gene is TRBV7-7, the J gene TRBJ2-1, with D tentatively TRBD1 or TRBD2 (5 bases each). Germline CDR1 reads SSHAT; CDR2 reads FNYEAQ (reference sequence). This CDR3 has 15 amino acids.

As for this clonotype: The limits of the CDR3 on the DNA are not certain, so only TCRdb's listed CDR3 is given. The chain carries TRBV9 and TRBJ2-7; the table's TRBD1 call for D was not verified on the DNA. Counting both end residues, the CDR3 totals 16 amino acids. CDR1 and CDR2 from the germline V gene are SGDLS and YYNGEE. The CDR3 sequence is CASSAGSQAQYFEQYV.

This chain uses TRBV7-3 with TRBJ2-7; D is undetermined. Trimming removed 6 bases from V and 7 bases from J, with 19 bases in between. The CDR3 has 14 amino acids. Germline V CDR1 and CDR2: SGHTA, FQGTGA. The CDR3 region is CASRSQSDGYEQYF. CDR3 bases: TGTGCCAGCAGAAGCCAGTCCGACGGCTATGAGCAGTACTTC.

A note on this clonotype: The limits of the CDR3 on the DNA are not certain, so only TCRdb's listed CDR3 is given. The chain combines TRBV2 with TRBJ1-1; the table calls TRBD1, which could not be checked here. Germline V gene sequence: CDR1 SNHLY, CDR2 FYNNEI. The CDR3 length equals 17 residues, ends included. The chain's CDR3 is CASGDGGTETQYFGPGF.

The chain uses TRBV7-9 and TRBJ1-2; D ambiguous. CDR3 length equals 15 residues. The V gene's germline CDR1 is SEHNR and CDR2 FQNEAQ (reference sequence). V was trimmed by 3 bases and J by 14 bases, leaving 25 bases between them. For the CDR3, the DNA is TGTGCCAGCAGCTTTACAAGCGCAATGAACTGTGGTTCGACCTTC. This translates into CASSFTSAMNCGSTF. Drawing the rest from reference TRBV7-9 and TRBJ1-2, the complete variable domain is DTGVSQNPRHKITKRGQNVTFRCDPISEHNRLYWYRQTLGQGPEFLTYFQNEAQLEKSRLLSDRFSAERPKGSFSTLEIQRTEQGDSAMYLCASSFTSAMNCGSTFGSGTRLTVV.

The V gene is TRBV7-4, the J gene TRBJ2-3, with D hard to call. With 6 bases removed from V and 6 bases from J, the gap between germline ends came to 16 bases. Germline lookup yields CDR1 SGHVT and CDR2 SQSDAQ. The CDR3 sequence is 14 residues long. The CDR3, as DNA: TGTGCCAGCAGTGAAACCGAAGCCCCCGATACGCAGTATTTT. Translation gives CASSETEAPDTQYF.

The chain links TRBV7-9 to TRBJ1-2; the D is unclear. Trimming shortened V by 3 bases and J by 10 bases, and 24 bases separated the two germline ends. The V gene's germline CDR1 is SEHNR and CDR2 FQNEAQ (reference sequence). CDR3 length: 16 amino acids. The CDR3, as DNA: TGTGCCAGCAGCTTGACTAGCGCAATGCGCAGTTCTTCCTACACCTTC. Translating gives CASSLTSAMRSSSYTF.